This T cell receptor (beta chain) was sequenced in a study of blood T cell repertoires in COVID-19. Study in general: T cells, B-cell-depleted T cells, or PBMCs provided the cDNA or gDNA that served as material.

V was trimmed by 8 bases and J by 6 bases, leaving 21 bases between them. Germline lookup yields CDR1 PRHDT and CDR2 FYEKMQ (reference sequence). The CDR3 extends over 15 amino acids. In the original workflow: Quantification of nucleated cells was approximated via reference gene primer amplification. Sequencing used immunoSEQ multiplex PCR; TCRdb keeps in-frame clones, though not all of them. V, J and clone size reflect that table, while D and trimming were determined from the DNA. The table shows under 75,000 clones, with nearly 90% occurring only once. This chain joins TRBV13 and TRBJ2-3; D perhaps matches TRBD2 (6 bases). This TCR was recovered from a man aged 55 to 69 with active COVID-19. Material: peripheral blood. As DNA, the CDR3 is TGTGCCAGCCATCGACTAGTTACCTCAGGGGATACGCAGTATTTT. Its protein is CASHRLVTSGDTQYF.